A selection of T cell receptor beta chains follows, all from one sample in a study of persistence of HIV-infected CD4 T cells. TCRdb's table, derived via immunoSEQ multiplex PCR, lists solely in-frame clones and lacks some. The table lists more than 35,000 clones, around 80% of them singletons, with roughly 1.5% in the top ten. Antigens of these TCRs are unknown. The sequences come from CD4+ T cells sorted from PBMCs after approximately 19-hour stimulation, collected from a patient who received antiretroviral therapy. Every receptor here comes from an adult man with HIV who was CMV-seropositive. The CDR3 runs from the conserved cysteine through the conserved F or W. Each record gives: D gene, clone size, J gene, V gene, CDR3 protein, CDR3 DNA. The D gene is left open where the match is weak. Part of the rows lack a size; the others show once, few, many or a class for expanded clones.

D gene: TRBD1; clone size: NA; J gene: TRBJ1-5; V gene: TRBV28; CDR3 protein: CASSFGNRGFGQPQHF; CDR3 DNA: TGTGCCAGCAGTTTCGGTAACAGGGGTTTTGGCCAGCCCCAGCATTTT
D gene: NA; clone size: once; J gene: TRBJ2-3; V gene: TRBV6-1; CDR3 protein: CASSEGVTQYF; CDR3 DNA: TGTGCCAGCAGTGAAGGTGTAACGCAGTATTTT
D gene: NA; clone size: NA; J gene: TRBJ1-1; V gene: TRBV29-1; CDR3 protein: CSVGRGGTEAFF; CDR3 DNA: TGCAGCGTTGGGAGAGGGGGCACTGAAGCTTTCTTT
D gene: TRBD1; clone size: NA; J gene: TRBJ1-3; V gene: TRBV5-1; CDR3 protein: CASGQGSGNTIYF; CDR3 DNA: TGCGCCAGCGGACAGGGGTCTGGAAACACCATATATTTT
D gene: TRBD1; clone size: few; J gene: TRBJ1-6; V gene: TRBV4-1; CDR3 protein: CASSQDTDRVSSYNSPLHF; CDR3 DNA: TGCGCCAGCAGCCAAGATACGGACAGGGTGAGCTCCTATAATTCACCCCTCCACTTT
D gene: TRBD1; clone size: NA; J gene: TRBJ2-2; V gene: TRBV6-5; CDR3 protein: CASSLNRGRTGELFF; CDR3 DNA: TGTGCCAGCAGTTTAAACAGGGGGCGGACCGGGGAGCTGTTTTTT
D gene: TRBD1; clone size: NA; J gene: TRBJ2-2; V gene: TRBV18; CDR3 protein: CASSPGQVNTGELFF; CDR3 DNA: TGTGCCAGCTCACCGGGACAGGTCAACACCGGGGAGCTGTTTTTT
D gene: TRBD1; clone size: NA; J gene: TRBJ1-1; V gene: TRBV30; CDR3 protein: CAWSGTGFYTEAFF; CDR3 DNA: TGTGCCTGGAGTGGGACAGGTTTCTACACTGAAGCTTTCTTT
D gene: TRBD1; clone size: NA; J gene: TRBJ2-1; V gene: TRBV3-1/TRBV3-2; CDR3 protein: CASSQAGTGLDEQFF; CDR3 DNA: TGTGCCAGCAGCCAGGCCGGGACAGGGTTGGATGAGCAGTTCTTC
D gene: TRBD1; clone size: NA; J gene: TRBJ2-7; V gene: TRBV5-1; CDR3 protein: CASSPGQAWDEQYF; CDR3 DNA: TGCGCCAGCAGCCCGGGACAGGCTTGGGACGAGCAGTACTTC
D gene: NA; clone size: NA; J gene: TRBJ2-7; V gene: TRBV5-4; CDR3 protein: CASSPLVGDGEQYF; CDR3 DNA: TGTGCCAGCAGCCCCTTAGTGGGGGACGGCGAGCAGTACTTC
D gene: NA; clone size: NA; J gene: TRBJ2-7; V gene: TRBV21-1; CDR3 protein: CASSKGGGAQACEQYF; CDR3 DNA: TGTGCCAGCAGCAAAGGTGGAGGCGCGCAGGCTTGCGAGCAGTACTTC
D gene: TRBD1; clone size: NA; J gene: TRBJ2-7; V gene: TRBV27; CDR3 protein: CASSSFTGQRNYEQYF; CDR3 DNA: TGTGCCAGCAGTTCTTTTACGGGACAGAGAAACTACGAGCAGTACTTC
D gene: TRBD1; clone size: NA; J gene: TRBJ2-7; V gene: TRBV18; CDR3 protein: CASSQRQGRHEQYF; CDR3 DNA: TGTGCCAGCTCACAACGACAGGGCAGACACGAGCAGTACTTC
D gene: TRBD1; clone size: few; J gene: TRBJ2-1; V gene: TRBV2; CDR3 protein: CASSSRQGAKNEQFF; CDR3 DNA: TGTGCCAGCAGTTCCCGACAGGGGGCAAAGAATGAGCAGTTCTTC
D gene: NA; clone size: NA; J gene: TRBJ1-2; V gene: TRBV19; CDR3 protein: CASSKNQGISGLGYTF; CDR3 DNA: TGTGCCAGTAGTAAGAACCAGGGTATTAGTGGTCTTGGCTACACCTTC
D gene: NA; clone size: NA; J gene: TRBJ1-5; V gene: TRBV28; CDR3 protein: CASNQDTQPQHF; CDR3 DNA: TGTGCCAGCAACCAGGACACTCAGCCCCAGCATTTT
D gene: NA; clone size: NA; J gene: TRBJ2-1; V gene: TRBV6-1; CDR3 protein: CASSEAGAGLKGEQFF; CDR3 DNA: TGTGCCAGCAGTGAAGCGGGGGCAGGCCTTAAGGGTGAGCAGTTCTTC
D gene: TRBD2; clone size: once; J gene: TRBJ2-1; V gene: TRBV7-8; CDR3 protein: CASSLGLAGGAGDEQFF; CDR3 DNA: TGTGCCAGCAGCCTGGGACTAGCGGGGGGAGCTGGGGATGAGCAGTTCTTC
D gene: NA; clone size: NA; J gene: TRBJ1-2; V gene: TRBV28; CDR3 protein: CASSFTPGQGRSYGYTF; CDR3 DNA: TGTGCCAGCAGTTTCACCCCGGGCCAGGGGAGGAGCTATGGCTACACCTTC
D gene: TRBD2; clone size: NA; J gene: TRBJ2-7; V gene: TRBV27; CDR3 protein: CASSLLRGGAREQYF; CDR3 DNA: TGTGCCAGCAGTTTACTCCGCGGGGGGGCAAGGGAGCAGTACTTC
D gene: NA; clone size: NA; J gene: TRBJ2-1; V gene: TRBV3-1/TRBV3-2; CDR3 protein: CASSPGLSSNEQFF; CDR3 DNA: TGTGCCAGCAGCCCCGGCCTGTCCAGCAATGAGCAGTTCTTC
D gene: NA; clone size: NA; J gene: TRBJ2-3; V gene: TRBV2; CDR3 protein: CASSEGSNTQYF; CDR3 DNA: TGTGCCAGCAGTGAGGGAAGTAATACGCAGTATTTT
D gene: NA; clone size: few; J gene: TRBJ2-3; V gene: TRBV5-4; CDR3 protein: CASSVDFTDTQYF; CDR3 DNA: TGTGCCAGCAGCGTAGACTTCACAGATACGCAGTATTTT
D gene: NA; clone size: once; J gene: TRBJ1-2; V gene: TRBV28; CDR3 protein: CASSFLRHYGYTF; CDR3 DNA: TGTGCCAGCAGTTTTTTACGGCACTATGGCTACACCTTC
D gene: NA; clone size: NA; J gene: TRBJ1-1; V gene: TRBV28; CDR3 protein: CASSPTRFTEAFF; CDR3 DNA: TGTGCCAGCAGTCCCACAAGGTTCACTGAAGCTTTCTTT
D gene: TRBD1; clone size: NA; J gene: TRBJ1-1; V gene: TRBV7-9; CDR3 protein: CASSPGDRAIAEAFF; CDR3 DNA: TGTGCCAGCAGCCCGGGAGACAGGGCTATAGCTGAAGCTTTCTTT
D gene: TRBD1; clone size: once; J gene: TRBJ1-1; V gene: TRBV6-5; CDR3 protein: CASSFWTGRNTEAFF; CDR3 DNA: TGTGCCAGCAGTTTCTGGACAGGGAGGAACACTGAAGCTTTCTTT
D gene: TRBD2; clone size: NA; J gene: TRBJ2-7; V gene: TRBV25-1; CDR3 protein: CASSQAGGQGRYEQYF; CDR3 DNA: TGTGCCAGCTCTCAGGCGGGGGGGCAGGGGAGGTACGAGCAGTACTTC
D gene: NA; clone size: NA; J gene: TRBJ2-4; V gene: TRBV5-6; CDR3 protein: CASSLLREAKNIQYF; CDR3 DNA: TGTGCCAGCAGCTTACTCCGGGAGGCCAAAAACATTCAGTACTTC
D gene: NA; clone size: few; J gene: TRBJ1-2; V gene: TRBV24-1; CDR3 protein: CATSDPSEPLGGYTF; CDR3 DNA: TGTGCCACCAGTGATCCCTCTGAACCCTTGGGGGGCTACACCTTC
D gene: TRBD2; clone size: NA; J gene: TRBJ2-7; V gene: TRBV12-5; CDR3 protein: CASGSSSSGGTYEQYF; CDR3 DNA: TGTGCTAGTGGTTCCTCGAGCAGCGGGGGGACCTACGAGCAGTACTTC
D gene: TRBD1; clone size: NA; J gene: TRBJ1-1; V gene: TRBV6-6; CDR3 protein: CASSYARTGSTEAFF; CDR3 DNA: TGTGCCAGCAGTTACGCACGGACAGGATCGACTGAAGCTTTCTTT
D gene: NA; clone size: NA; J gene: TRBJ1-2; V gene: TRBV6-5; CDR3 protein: CASSSGDNGYTF; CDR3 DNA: TGTGCCAGCAGTTCAGGGGATAATGGCTACACCTTC
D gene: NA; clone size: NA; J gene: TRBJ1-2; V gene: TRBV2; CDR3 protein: CASSLRTALYGYTF; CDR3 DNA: TGTGCCAGCAGTCTTAGGACCGCTCTCTATGGCTACACCTTC
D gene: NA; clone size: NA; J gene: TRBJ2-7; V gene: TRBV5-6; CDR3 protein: CASSFLETYEQYF; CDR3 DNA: TGTGCCAGCAGCTTCCTCGAAACCTACGAGCAGTACTTC
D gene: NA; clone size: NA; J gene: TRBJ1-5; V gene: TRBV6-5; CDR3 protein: CASSYSIPGGHQPQHF; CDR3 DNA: TGTGCCAGCAGTTACTCGATACCAGGCGGCCATCAGCCCCAGCATTTT
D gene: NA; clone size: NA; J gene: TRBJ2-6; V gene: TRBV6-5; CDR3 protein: CASSYAGANVLTF; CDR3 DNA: TGTGCCAGCAGTTACGCTGGGGCCAACGTCCTGACTTTC
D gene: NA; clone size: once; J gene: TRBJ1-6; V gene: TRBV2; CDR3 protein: CASSAEPAQLNSPLHF; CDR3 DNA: TGTGCCAGCAGTGCGGAGCCAGCCCAGCTCAATTCACCCCTCCACTTT
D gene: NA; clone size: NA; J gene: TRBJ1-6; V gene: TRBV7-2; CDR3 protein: CASSLGPEGGRRSLHF; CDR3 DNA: TGTGCCAGCAGCTTAGGACCCGAGGGGGGGCGCAGGTCCCTCCACTTT
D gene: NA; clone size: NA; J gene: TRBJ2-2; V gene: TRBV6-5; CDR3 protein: CATRRHTGELFF; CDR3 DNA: TGTGCCACCCGGCGACACACCGGGGAGCTGTTTTTT
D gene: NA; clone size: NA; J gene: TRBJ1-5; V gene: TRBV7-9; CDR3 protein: CASSPGTQRGQPQHF; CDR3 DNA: TGTGCCAGCAGCCCCGGGACTCAAAGGGGGCAGCCCCAGCATTTT
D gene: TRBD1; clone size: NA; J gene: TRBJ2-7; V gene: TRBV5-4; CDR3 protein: CASSFFGQGSSYEQYF; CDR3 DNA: TGTGCCAGCAGCTTCTTTGGACAGGGAAGCTCCTACGAGCAGTACTTC
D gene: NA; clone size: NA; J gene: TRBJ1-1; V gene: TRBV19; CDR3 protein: CASSMWGTNTEAFF; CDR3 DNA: TGTGCCAGTAGTATGTGGGGCACGAACACTGAAGCTTTCTTT
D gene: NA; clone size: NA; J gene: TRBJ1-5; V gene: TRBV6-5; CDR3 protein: CASRRGEVLNQPQHF; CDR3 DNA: TGTGCCAGCAGGCGGGGGGAGGTCTTGAATCAGCCCCAGCATTTT
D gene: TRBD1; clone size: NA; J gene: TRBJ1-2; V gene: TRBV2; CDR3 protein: CASRTGGLGYGYTF; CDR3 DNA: TGTGCCAGCCGTACAGGGGGCTTGGGGTATGGCTACACCTTC
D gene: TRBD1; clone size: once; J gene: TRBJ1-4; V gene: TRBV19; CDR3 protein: CASSFVPGQRNEKLFF; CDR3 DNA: TGTGCCAGTAGTTTCGTACCGGGACAGAGGAATGAAAAACTGTTTTTT
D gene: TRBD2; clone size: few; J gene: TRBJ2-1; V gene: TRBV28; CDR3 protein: CASISSGGRYNEQFF; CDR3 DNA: TGTGCCAGCATTAGTAGCGGGGGACGATACAATGAGCAGTTCTTC
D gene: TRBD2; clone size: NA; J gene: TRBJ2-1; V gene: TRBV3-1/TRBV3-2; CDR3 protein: CASGRTSGNNEQFF; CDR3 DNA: TGTGCCAGCGGGCGGACTAGCGGCAACAATGAGCAGTTCTTC
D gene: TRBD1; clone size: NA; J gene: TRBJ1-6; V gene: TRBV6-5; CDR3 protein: CASSYRTGRSPLHF; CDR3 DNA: TGTGCCAGCAGTTATCGGACAGGGAGGTCACCCCTCCACTTT
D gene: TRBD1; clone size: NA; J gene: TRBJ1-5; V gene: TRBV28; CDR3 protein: CASRLGTGGIMSNQPQHF; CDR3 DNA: TGTGCCAGCAGGCTCGGGACAGGGGGCATAATGAGCAATCAGCCCCAGCATTTT
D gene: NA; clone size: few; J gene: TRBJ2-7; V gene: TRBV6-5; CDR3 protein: CASSYSPEYEQYF; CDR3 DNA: TGTGCCAGCAGTTACTCGCCTGAGTACGAGCAGTACTTC
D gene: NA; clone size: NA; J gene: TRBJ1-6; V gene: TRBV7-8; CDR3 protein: CASSEQQWDNSPLHF; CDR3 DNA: TGTGCCAGCAGCGAACAGCAATGGGATAATTCACCCCTCCACTTT